This T cell receptor (beta chain) was obtained from a study of blood T cells in healthy people across ages. General study results and limits: In long-lived donors, naive CD4+ cell counts and diversity exceeded those of aged donors.

The CDR3 length is 13 residues. The germline gives CDR1 MDHEN, CDR2 SYDVKM. Trimming took off 6 bases at V and 4 bases at J, with 12 bases between the two ends. As regards this clonotype: The antigen remains undetermined.

Sample donors were healthy Caucasian individuals that came from Russia, aged roughly 6 to 95. Together with a sample-barcoded 5' primer, a J-beta primer mix was included in a second PCR lasting about 6 to 11 cycles. A template-switch adaptor with 12 random nucleotides tagged each cDNA molecule. TCRdb reprocessed the 5' RACE reads via MiXCR and lists one record per CDR3 protein. This sample yields about 1.6 million distinct CDR3 sequences, of which around 35% are seen a single time; about 11% belongs to the top ten. The sample taken for sequencing was blood. The V call is TRBV28, the J call TRBJ2-5; D ambiguous. The receptor was derived from a woman between 25 and 40 years old in good health. The CDR3 DNA follows: TGTGCCAGCAGGGACCGCTGGGGAGAGACCCAGTACTTC. It encodes CASRDRWGETQYF. Combining the CDR3 with reference TRBV28 and TRBJ2-5 gives the whole variable domain DVKVTQSSRYLVKRTGEKVFLECVQDMDHENMFWYRQDPGLGLRLIYFSYDVKMKEKGDIPEGYSVSREKKERFSLILESASTNQTSMYLCASRDRWGETQYFGPGTRLLVL.